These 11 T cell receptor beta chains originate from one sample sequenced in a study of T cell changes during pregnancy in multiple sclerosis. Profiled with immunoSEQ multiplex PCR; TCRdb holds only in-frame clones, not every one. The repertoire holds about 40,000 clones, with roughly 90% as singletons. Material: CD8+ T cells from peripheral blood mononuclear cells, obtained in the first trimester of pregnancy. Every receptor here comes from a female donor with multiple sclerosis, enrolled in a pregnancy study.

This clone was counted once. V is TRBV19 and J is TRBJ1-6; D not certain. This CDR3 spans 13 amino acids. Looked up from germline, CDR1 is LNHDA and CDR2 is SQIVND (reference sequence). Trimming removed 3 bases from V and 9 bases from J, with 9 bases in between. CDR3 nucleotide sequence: TGTGCCAGTAGTATCGGAGGACTTTCACCCCTCCACTTT. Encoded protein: CASSIGGLSPLHF.

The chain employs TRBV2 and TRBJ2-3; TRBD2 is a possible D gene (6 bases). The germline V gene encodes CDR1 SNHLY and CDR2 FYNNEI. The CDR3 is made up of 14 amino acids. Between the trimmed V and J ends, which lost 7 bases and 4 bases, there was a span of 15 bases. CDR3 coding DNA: TGTGCCAGCAACAATGGAGGGAGCCCAGATACGCAGTATTTT. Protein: CASNNGGSPDTQYF. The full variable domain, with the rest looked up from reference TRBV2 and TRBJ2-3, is EPEVTQTPSHQVTQMGQEVILRCVPISNHLYFYWYRQILGQKVEFLVSFYNNEISEKSEIFDDQFSVERPDGSNFTLKIRSTKLEDSAMYFCASNNGGSPDTQYFGPGTRLTVL.

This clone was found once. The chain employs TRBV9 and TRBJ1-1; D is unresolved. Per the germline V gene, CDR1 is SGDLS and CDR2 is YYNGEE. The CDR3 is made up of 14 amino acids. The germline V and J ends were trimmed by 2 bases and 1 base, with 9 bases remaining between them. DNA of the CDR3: TGTGCCAGCAGCGTGACCGGAGGGAACACTGAAGCTTTCTTT. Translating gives CASSVTGGNTEAFF.

This chain's CDR3 is CASSEFEGGGYGYTF. The CDR3 DNA reads as TGTGCCAGCAGTGAATTTGAAGGGGGGGGATATGGCTACACCTTC. V is TRBV25-1 and J is TRBJ1-2; D possibly corresponds to TRBD1 (6 bases). Germline V gene data show CDR1 as MGHDK and CDR2 as SYGVNS. V lost 1 base, J lost 5 bases, and 14 bases lay in between. There are 15 residues in the CDR3.

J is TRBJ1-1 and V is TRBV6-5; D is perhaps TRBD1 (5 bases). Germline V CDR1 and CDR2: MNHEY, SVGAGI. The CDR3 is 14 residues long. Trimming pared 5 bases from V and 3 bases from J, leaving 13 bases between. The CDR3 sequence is CASSTSGGHTEAFF. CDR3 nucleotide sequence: TGTGCCAGCAGTACCTCCGGGGGACACACTGAAGCTTTCTTT.

The CDR3 reads CASTEGVEQFF. Written as DNA, the CDR3 is TGTGCCAGCACCGAGGGCGTTGAGCAGTTCTTC. The chain links TRBV27 to TRBJ2-1, with a tentative D call TRBD2 (5 bases). The CDR3 consists of 11 residues. The V and J ends lost 7 bases and 9 bases respectively, with 10 bases between them. Per the germline V gene, CDR1 is MNHEY and CDR2 is SMNVEV (reference sequence).

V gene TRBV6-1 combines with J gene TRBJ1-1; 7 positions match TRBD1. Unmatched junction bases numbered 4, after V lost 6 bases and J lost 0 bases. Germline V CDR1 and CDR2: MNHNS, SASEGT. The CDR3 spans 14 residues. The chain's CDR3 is CASRGDSLNTEAFF. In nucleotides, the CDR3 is TGTGCCAGCAGGGGGGACAGCTTGAACACTGAAGCTTTCTTT.

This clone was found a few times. CDR3 loop: CASSDVGGRSNEQYF. The CDR3 region has the DNA TGTGCCAGCAGTGATGTGGGGGGGCGATCCAACGAGCAGTACTTC. V gene TRBV2 combines with J gene TRBJ2-7; D perhaps matches TRBD2 (7 bases). From germline, CDR1 is SNHLY and CDR2 FYNNEI. V lost 3 bases and J 5 bases, leaving 17 bases between the germline ends. The CDR3 totals 15 residues. The entire variable domain, with the rest obtained from reference TRBV2 and TRBJ2-7, is as follows: EPEVTQTPSHQVTQMGQEVILRCVPISNHLYFYWYRQILGQKVEFLVSFYNNEISEKSEIFDDQFSVERPDGSNFTLKIRSTKLEDSAMYFCASSDVGGRSNEQYFGPGTRLTVT.

In DNA form, the CDR3 reads TGTGCCAGTAGTATAGATGTCACCTACGAGCAGTACTTC. Protein: CASSIDVTYEQYF. The V gene is TRBV19, the J gene TRBJ2-7; D is unresolved. The CDR3 runs 13 residues. V lost 0 bases and J 2 bases, leaving 5 bases between the germline ends. Looked up from germline, CDR1 is LNHDA and CDR2 is SQIVND (reference sequence).

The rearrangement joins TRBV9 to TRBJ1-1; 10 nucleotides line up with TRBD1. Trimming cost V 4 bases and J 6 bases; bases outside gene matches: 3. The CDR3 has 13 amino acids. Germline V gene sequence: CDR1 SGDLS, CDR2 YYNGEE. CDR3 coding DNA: TGTGCCAGCAGCCCAGGGACAGGGGCTGAAGCTTTCTTT. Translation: CASSPGTGAEAFF.

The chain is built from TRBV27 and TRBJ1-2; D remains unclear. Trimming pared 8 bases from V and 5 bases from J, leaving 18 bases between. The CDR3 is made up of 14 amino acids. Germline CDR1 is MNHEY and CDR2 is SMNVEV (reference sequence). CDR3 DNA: TGTGCCAGCGCTCCGAGTAGAAACTCGTATGGCTACACCTTC. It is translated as CASAPSRNSYGYTF.